What follows are 29 T cell receptor beta chains derived from one specimen sequenced in a study of blood T cell repertoires in COVID-19. Assay used: immunoSEQ multiplex PCR; TCRdb lists only in-frame clones, some missing. The sample lists some 460,000 clones, roughly nine tenths occurring once. Input material: PBMCs or T cells enriched from blood (not recorded which). The receptors here all came from a young woman who had recovered from COVID-19.

The chain is built from TRBV4-1 and TRBJ2-7, with D possibly being TRBD2 (6 bases). Per germline, CDR1 MGHRA and CDR2 YSYEKL. Trimming removed 0 bases at V and 3 bases at J, with 12 bases between. This CDR3 contains 15 residues. The CDR3 loop reads CASSQDSGLLYEQYF. CDR3 nucleotide sequence: TGCGCCAGCAGCCAAGACTCCGGACTACTCTACGAGCAGTACTTC.

This clone was counted a single time. CDR3 sequence: CASSQDKGTVNGYTF. The CDR3 DNA reads as TGCGCCAGCAGCCAAGATAAAGGGACAGTGAATGGCTACACCTTC. The chain couples TRBV4-1 to TRBJ1-2; 7 bases are shared with TRBD1. V gave up 0 bases and J gave up 6 bases; unmatched junction bases: 7. The CDR3 contains 15 residues. Germline CDR1 MGHRA, CDR2 YSYEKL.

The CDR3 nucleotides read TGCGCCAGCACACCCAGGGATTCTATAAGCTCTGGGGCCAACGTCCTGACTTTC. Amino acid sequence: CASTPRDSISSGANVLTF. J is TRBJ2-6 and V is TRBV5-1; a possible D gene is TRBD1 (5 bases). Germline V gene sequence: CDR1 SGHRS, CDR2 YFSETQ. The V and J ends lost 6 bases and 0 bases respectively, with 19 bases between them. This CDR3 contains 18 residues.

In this sample, this clone turned up once. The chain has TRBV5-6 and TRBJ1-2, with 8 bases that match TRBD1. This CDR3 has 16 residues. Per germline, CDR1 SGHDT and CDR2 YYEEEE. V was pared by 0 bases and J by 4 bases, with 8 bases of the junction left unmatched. CDR3 amino acids: CASSLGGGGQGYGYTF. For the CDR3, the DNA is TGTGCCAGCAGCTTGGGTGGAGGAGGACAGGGCTATGGCTACACCTTC. The entire variable domain, with the rest obtained from reference TRBV5-6 and TRBJ1-2, is as follows: DAGVTQSPTHLIKTRGQQVTLRCSPKSGHDTVSWYQQALGQGPQFIFQYYEEEERQRGNFPDRFSGHQFPNYSSELNVNALLLGDSALYLCASSLGGGGQGYGYTFGSGTRLTVV.

The chain carries TRBV6-5 and TRBJ1-2, with D maybe TRBD1 (5 bases). Germline-derived CDR1 and CDR2 are MNHEY and SVGAGI. V was shortened by 4 bases and J by 6 bases, with 15 bases between the two germline ends. The CDR3 is made up of 14 amino acids. The chain's CDR3 is CASSSPGQGNGYTF. The CDR3 region has the DNA TGTGCCAGCAGTTCCCCCGGACAAGGAAATGGCTACACCTTC.

The chain is built from TRBV5-1 and TRBJ2-7; D may be TRBD2 (5 bases). Germline V lookup: CDR1 SGHRS, CDR2 YFSETQ. V was clipped by 0 bases and J by 12 bases, with 10 bases between them. This CDR3 region has 11 residues. The CDR3 is CASSLGGEAYF. The CDR3 bases are TGCGCCAGCAGCTTGGGGGGAGAGGCGTACTTC.

The V gene is TRBV7-2, the J gene TRBJ2-1; 8 positions agree with TRBD1. Trimming at V came to 2 bases and at J to 6 bases, leaving 6 bases not matched to a gene. Germline CDR1 is SGHTA and CDR2 is FQGNSA. The CDR3 extends over 15 amino acids. CDR3 coding DNA: TGTGCCAGCAGCTTAAGTCAGGGGGCGGTCAATGAGCAGTTCTTC. Its translation is CASSLSQGAVNEQFF.

The CDR3 loop is CATSDSTGTYGYTF. For the CDR3, the DNA is TGTGCCACCAGTGACTCGACAGGCACCTATGGCTACACCTTC. This chain links TRBV24-1 with TRBJ1-2, with TRBD1 as a possible D gene (6 bases). The V gene lost 4 bases and the J gene lost 4 bases, with 12 bases spanning the gap. CDR3 size: 14 residues. From germline, CDR1 is KGHDR and CDR2 SFDVKD.

The chain joins TRBV29-1 to TRBJ2-7; TRBD1 is a possible D gene (6 bases). The CDR3 totals 13 residues. V lost 6 bases and J lost 6, with 18 bases in between. Germline assignment: CDR1 SQVTM and CDR2 ANQGSEA. CDR3 DNA sequence: TGCAGCGTCGATGGACCAGGGGCGGGCGAGCAGTACTTC. Protein sequence: CSVDGPGAGEQYF.

V gene TRBV11-1 combines with J gene TRBJ2-3; the match to TRBD2 covers 8 bases. Looked up from germline, CDR1 is SGHAT and CDR2 is FQDESV (reference sequence). The CDR3 length is 15 residues. With V trimmed by 3 bases and J by 3 bases, 5 bases remained unmatched. The CDR3 loop is CASSFSAGGTDTQYF. CDR3 nucleotide sequence: TGTGCCAGCAGCTTTTCTGCGGGGGGAACAGATACGCAGTATTTT.

This clone was counted once. The chain combines TRBV18 with TRBJ2-5, with a possible D match to TRBD2 (5 bases). The CDR3 is made up of 16 amino acids. Germline CDR1 is KGHSH and CDR2 is LQKENI. Trimming took off 2 bases at V and 0 bases at J, with 13 bases between the two ends. Written as DNA, the CDR3 is TGTGCCAGCTCACCAATTAGGACTTCGGACCAAGAGACCCAGTACTTC. It translates to CASSPIRTSDQETQYF.

V is TRBV21-1 and J is TRBJ1-2. TRBV21-1 is a listed pseudogene. The CDR3 has 11 amino acids. The CDR3 DNA is TGTGCCAGCAGCAAATCGGGAGGCTACACCTTC. It encodes CASSKSGGYTF.

The chain links TRBV28 to TRBJ1-2; D is unclear. This CDR3 region has 12 residues. V gave up 8 bases and J gave up 2 bases, with 9 bases separating them. Germline CDR1 MDHEN, CDR2 SYDVKM. CDR3 sequence: CASDHSNYGYTF. CDR3 DNA sequence: TGTGCCAGCGACCATAGCAACTATGGCTACACCTTC.

This chain joins TRBV12-5 and TRBJ2-2; the match to TRBD2 covers 7 bases. Germline V gene lookup returns CDR1 LGHNT and CDR2 FRNRAP. With V trimmed by 6 bases and J by 10 bases, 20 bases remained unmatched. CDR3 length equals 17 residues. The CDR3 nucleotides read TGTGCTAGTGGCAACCAGATTACCGCTGAGGGGAGGGAGGAGCTGTTTTTT. Protein product: CASGNQITAEGREELFF.

V gene TRBV3-1 (or the pseudogene TRBV3-2) combines with J gene TRBJ1-4, with D uncertain. CDR1 and CDR2 (germline): LGHDT, YNNKEL (reference sequence). V lost 2 bases, J lost 10 bases, and 8 bases lay in between. The CDR3 length is 12 residues. CDR3 nucleotide sequence: TGTGCCAGCAGCCAATCAGCGGGAAAACTGTTTTTT. Encoded protein: CASSQSAGKLFF.

The rearrangement uses TRBV10-1 and TRBJ1-1, with TRBD1 matching 7 bases. The CDR3 sequence is 13 residues long. Germline lookup yields CDR1 WNHNN and CDR2 SYGVQD (reference sequence). Germline trimming cut 4 bases from V and 6 bases from J; bases unmatched to any gene: 5. The DNA for the CDR3 is TGCGCCAGCAGTGGACAGGGTAGCGCTGAAGCTTTCTTT. It encodes CASSGQGSAEAFF.

J is TRBJ1-1 and V is TRBV4-1, with D maybe TRBD1 (5 bases). The germline gives CDR1 MGHRA, CDR2 YSYEKL. V shed 5 bases and J shed 6 bases, with 16 bases lying between them. The CDR3 covers 14 residues. The CDR3 DNA reads as TGCGCCAGCAGCTGGGTGGGAGGGGCGGCTGAAGCTTTCTTT. Translating gives CASSWVGGAAEAFF.

This chain connects TRBV19 to TRBJ2-3; 9 bases map to TRBD2. CDR3 length: 17 amino acids. With V trimmed by 6 bases and J by 2 bases, 12 bases remained unmatched. Germline CDR1 reads LNHDA; CDR2 reads SQIVND (reference sequence). CDR3 sequence: CASSFRGGAILTDTQYF. The CDR3 DNA follows: TGTGCCAGTAGCTTTCGCGGGGGGGCGATCCTCACAGATACGCAGTATTTT.

This rearrangement joins TRBV7-2 to TRBJ1-4, with D possibly matching TRBD1 (5 bases). Deletions cut 1 base from V and 7 bases from J, with 10 bases between. The CDR3 extends over 14 amino acids. Germline V CDR1 and CDR2: SGHTA, FQGNSA. In DNA, the CDR3 is TGTGCCAGCAGCTTAGTGGGGGGAAGTGAAAAACTGTTTTTT. It encodes CASSLVGGSEKLFF.

The chain combines TRBV7-8 with TRBJ2-5; perhaps TRBD1 as D (6 bases). V was shortened by 7 bases and J by 4 bases, with 16 bases between the two germline ends. Germline V gene lookup returns CDR1 SGHVS and CDR2 FQNEAQ. CDR3 length equals 14 residues. CDR3 sequence: CASILSRGTETQYF. The CDR3 coding sequence is TGTGCCAGCATCTTGTCCAGGGGAACAGAGACCCAGTACTTC. Based on the CDR3 plus reference TRBV7-8 and TRBJ2-5, the full variable domain is GAGVSQSPRYKVAKRGQDVALRCDPISGHVSLFWYQQALGQGPEFLTYFQNEAQLDKSGLPSDRFFAERPEGSVSTLKIQRTQQEDSAVYLCASILSRGTETQYFGPGTRLLVL.

The chain recombines TRBV4-1 with TRBJ2-1; TRBD2 matches 9 bases. This CDR3 contains 15 residues. Germline V gene sequence: CDR1 MGHRA, CDR2 YSYEKL. The trim removed 4 bases at V and 4 bases at J, leaving 5 bases unmatched. The CDR3 here is CASSPGGGAYNEQFF. In nucleotides, the CDR3 is TGCGCCAGCAGCCCCGGCGGGGGGGCGTACAATGAGCAGTTCTTC.

The chain is built from TRBV5-1 and TRBJ1-2, with no clear D. V lost 5 bases, J lost 4 bases, and 15 bases lay in between. CDR1 is SGHRS, CDR2 YFSETQ, per germline. CDR3 length: 14 residues. CDR3 region: CASSSGFTGYGYTF. The DNA of the CDR3 is TGCGCCAGCAGTTCTGGATTTACGGGCTATGGCTACACCTTC.

The chain has TRBV14 and TRBJ2-2, with TRBD2 matching over 11 bases. This CDR3 contains 18 residues. The germline V gene has CDR1 SGHDN and CDR2 FVKESK. V gave up 4 bases and J gave up 0 bases; unmatched junction bases: 7. The CDR3 coding sequence is TGTGCCAGCAGCCCTTCGGGACTAGCGGACACGAACACCGGGGAGCTGTTTTTT. It yields the protein CASSPSGLADTNTGELFF.

The genes are TRBV7-9 and TRBJ1-3; D is possibly TRBD1 (6 bases). Germline CDR1 SEHNR, CDR2 FQNEAQ (reference sequence). Trimming took 3 bases from V and 4 from J, leaving 13 bases between them. The CDR3 sequence is 15 residues long. The chain's CDR3 is CASSFPTGMGNTIYF. The CDR3 nucleotides are TGTGCCAGCAGCTTCCCGACAGGAATGGGAAACACCATATATTTT.

The J gene is TRBJ2-1, the V gene TRBV5-1; D uncertain. V lost 0 bases and J 1 base, leaving 8 bases between the germline ends. Germline V gives CDR1 SGHRS, CDR2 YFSETQ. The CDR3 has 15 amino acids. For the CDR3, the DNA is TGCGCCAGCAGCTTGGTGGCGGAATCCTACAATGAGCAGTTCTTC. This sequence encodes CASSLVAESYNEQFF. The whole variable domain, filled in from reference TRBV5-1 and TRBJ2-1, reads KAGVTQTPRYLIKTRGQQVTLSCSPISGHRSVSWYQQTPGQGLQFLFEYFSETQRNKGNFPGRFSGRQFSNSRSEMNVSTLELGDSALYLCASSLVAESYNEQFFGPGTRLTVL.

The chain recombines TRBV3-1 (or the pseudogene TRBV3-2) with TRBJ2-3; 8 bases match TRBD2. CDR3 length equals 16 residues. Germline CDR1 and CDR2: LGHDT and YNNKEL (reference sequence). After removal of 3 bases from V and 5 bases from J, the junction contained 10 bases not matched to a gene. CDR3 bases: TGTGCCAGCAGCCATCTCGGGGGGGGCGAGGGAGATACGCAGTATTTT. Translated, it gives CASSHLGGGEGDTQYF.

V is TRBV10-2 and J is TRBJ1-6, with 8 bases fitting TRBD1. Per germline, CDR1 WSHSY and CDR2 SAAADI. V lost 2 bases, J lost 6 bases, and 18 bases stayed unmatched. This CDR3 region has 20 residues. CDR3 in amino acids: CASSETQPLTGAPINSPLHF. The CDR3 nucleotides read TGCGCCAGCAGTGAGACCCAACCATTGACAGGGGCGCCGATTAATTCACCCCTCCACTTT.

The chain employs TRBV7-9 and TRBJ1-1; D not certain. Germline V gene lookup returns CDR1 SEHNR and CDR2 FQNEAQ (reference sequence). Deletions cut 5 bases from V and 3 bases from J, with 13 bases between. The CDR3 is 14 amino acids. CDR3 sequence: CASSPDLTYTEAFF. CDR3 DNA sequence: TGTGCCAGCAGCCCCGACTTAACTTACACTGAAGCTTTCTTT. The entire variable domain, with the rest obtained from reference TRBV7-9 and TRBJ1-1, is as follows: DTGVSQNPRHKITKRGQNVTFRCDPISEHNRLYWYRQTLGQGPEFLTYFQNEAQLEKSRLLSDRFSAERPKGSFSTLEIQRTEQGDSAMYLCASSPDLTYTEAFFGQGTRLTVV.

This clone was counted a single time. The V call is TRBV19, the J call TRBJ2-1, with D perhaps matching TRBD2 (6 bases). CDR3 size: 14 residues. Germline lookup yields CDR1 LNHDA and CDR2 SQIVND (reference sequence). The V and J ends lost 4 bases and 4 bases respectively, with 11 bases between them. CDR3 sequence reads: CASSRATSYNEQFF. In nucleotides, the CDR3 is TGTGCCAGTAGTAGGGCGACTAGTTACAATGAGCAGTTCTTC.